Included here is one T cell receptor beta chain sequence, with context. There are many counts of this clonotype. Its antigen is currently not known. No much larger clone exists at a distance of one base, and base qualities are not known. The germline ends are 10 bases apart after V is trimmed by 4 bases and J by 6 bases. The CDR3 covers 13 residues, taking in both the cysteine and the phenylalanine. The only DNA kept is the CDR3, 39 bases in frame from the first base. The germline V gene encodes CDR1 SGHRS and CDR2 YFSETQ. The library came from 5' RACE. Sequenced using an Illumina HiSeq 2000. A universal primer binding site was added through template switching, and the final cDNA carried a unique molecular identifier so that TCR cDNA molecules could be counted accurately. Specific primers in the conserved constant-segment region were used to synthesize first-strand cDNA for TCR alpha and beta chains. To control for contamination, every cDNA library was double barcoded, receiving both a SMART-Mk sample barcode and Illumina barcodes. Two successive PCR steps introduced TruSeq adapter sequences along with Illumina sample barcodes. Sequencing of the TCR alpha and beta cDNA libraries was done on the Illumina HiSeq platform using custom primers. As for the authors' bioinformatics: MiGEC processed the raw reads to extract unique molecular identifiers, while MiXCR was used to determine the CDR3 positions. For each individual, recombination models were inferred using an EM algorithm with the repgenHMM and IGoR tools. Shared clonotype analysis was performed with the tcR package in R, normalizing sharing by the product of cloneset sizes. To study raw recombination without the effects of thymic and clonal selection, out-of-frame nonproductive sequences were analyzed. TCRdb reprocessing: public reads trimmed at Q25 with fastp, clones called with MiXCR, in-frame beta chains kept. Under each unique CDR3 protein, matching rows form one entry showing the most common genes and DNA. The V and J calls reflect TCRdb's pipeline rather than the authors' work. In this sample the table shows 450,000 or so distinct CDR3 sequences, about 18% of which occur a single time. Clones ranked in the top ten supply around 12% of the sample.

This record belongs to a study of identical twins (dated by TCRdb to the mid-2010s). Looking at the study overall: To test whether fetal clonotypes persist, the study used deep sequencing on TCR alpha and beta repertoires from monozygotic twins, unrelated adults of various ages, and cord blood. Replicate twin experiments were performed at different times using different library preparation protocols to rule out contamination.

What the authors observed across the whole study: Compared with coincidental sharing between unrelated individuals, out-of-frame TCR alpha sequences shared between twins had an excess of sequences with low generation probability. In beta out-of-frame sequences, excess twin sharing was weaker, because having fewer shared sequences lowered the signal-to-noise ratio. Fewer insertions were carried by abundant cord blood beta clonotypes, a similar but weaker trend appeared in young adult naive repertoires, and no such trend appeared in memory repertoires. Zero-insertion analyses could be partly confounded by invariant T cells such as MAIT and iNKT, though diverse VJ usage argued against such confounding for most clonotypes. Because the same donors could not be followed over many years, the conclusions depended on cross-sectional statistical analysis. Out-of-frame TCR alpha sharing in monozygotic twins was systematically underestimated by recombination models, whereas sharing between unrelated individuals was in agreement with the recombination models.

Every donor was a healthy Caucasian. Three unrelated non-twin adults were also sequenced: a male aged 18 to 29, a male aged 50 to 59 and a female aged 50 to 59. Using Miltenyi CD45RO+ enrichment and human naive T-cell isolation kits, memory (CD45RO+) and naive T cells were isolated from PBMC. Specimen: naive T cells sorted from blood. The cell subset or site label, as the study defines it: cells isolated with a human naive T-cell isolation kit. The chain is assembled from TRBV5-1 and TRBJ1-4; TRBD1 is a weak D gene call, 6 bases matching. This sequence was found in a man aged 50 to 59 in good health. The CDR3 loop reads CASSDRGHEKLFF. The DNA sequence reads TGCGCCAGCAGCGACCGGGGGCATGAAAAACTGTTTTTT. Here the CDR3 is joined to the reference TRBV5-1 and TRBJ1-4 genes, and the full variable domain is: KAGVTQTPRYLIKTRGQQVTLSCSPISGHRSVSWYQQTPGQGLQFLFEYFSETQRNKGNFPGRFSGRQFSNSRSEMNVSTLELGDSALYLCASSDRGHEKLFFGSGTQLSVL.